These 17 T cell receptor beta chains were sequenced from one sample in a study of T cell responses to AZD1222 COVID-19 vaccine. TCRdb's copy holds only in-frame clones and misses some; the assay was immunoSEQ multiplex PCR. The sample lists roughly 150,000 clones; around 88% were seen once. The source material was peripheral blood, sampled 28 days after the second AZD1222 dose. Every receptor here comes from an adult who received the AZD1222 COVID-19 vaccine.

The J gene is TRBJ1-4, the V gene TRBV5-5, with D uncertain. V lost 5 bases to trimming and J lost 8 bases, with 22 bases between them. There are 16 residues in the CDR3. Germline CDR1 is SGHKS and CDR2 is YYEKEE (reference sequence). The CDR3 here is CASRTAVGSVHEKLFF. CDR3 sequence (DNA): TGTGCCAGCAGAACTGCGGTCGGGTCGGTCCACGAAAAACTGTTTTTT.

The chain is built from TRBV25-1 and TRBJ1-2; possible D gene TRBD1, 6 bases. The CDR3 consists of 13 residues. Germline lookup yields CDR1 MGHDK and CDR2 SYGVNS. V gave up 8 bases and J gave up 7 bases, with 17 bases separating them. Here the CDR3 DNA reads TGTGCCAGCTGGTTGGGGGGCGCGGTTGGCTACACCTTC. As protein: CASWLGGAVGYTF.

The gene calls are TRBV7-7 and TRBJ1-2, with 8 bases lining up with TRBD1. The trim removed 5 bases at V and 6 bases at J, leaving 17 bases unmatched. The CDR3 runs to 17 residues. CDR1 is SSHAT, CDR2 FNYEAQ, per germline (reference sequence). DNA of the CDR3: TGTGCCAGCAGCAAGATAAACCCAAATTACAGGGGGGATGGCTACACCTTC. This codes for CASSKINPNYRGDGYTF.

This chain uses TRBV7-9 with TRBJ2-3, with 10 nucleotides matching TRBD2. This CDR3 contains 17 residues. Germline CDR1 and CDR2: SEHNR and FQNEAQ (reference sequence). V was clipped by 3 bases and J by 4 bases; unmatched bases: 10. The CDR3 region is CASSLPLSGGAPDTQYF. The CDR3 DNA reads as TGTGCCAGCAGCTTGCCCCTGAGCGGGGGGGCCCCAGATACGCAGTATTTT.

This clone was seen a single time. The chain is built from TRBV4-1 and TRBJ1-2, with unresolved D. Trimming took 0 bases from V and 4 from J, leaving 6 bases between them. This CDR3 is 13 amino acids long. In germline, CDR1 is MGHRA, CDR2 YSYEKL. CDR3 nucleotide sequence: TGCGCCAGCAGCCAAGACGGGTTCTATGGCTACACCTTC. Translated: CASSQDGFYGYTF.

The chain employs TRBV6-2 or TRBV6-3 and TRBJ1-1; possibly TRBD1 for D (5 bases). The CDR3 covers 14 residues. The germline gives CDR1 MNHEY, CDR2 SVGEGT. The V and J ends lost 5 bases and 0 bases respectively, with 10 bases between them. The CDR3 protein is CASSTQELNTEAFF. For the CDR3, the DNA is TGTGCCAGCAGTACACAGGAGTTGAACACTGAAGCTTTCTTT.

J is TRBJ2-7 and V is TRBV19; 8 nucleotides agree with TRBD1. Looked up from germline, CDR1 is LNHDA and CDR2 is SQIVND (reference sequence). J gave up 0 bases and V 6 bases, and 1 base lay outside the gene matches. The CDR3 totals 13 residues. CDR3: CASSTGGSYEQYF. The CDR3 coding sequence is TGTGCCAGTAGCACAGGGGGCTCCTACGAGCAGTACTTC.

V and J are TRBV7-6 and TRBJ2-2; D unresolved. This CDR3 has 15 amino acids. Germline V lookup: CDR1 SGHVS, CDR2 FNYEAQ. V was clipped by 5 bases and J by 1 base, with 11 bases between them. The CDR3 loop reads CASSHSLGNTGELFF. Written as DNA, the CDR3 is TGTGCCAGCAGCCACAGTCTAGGGAACACCGGGGAGCTGTTTTTT. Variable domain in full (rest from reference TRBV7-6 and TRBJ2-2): GAGVSQSPRYKVTKRGQDVALRCDPISGHVSLYWYRQALGQGPEFLTYFNYEAQQDKSGLPNDRFSAERPEGSISTLTIQRTEQRDSAMYRCASSHSLGNTGELFFGEGSRLTVL.

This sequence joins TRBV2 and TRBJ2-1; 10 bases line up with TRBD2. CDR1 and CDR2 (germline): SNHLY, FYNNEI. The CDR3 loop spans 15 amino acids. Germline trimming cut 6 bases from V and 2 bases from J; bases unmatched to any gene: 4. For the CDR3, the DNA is TGTGCCAGCAGGCCCCTAGCGGGGGCCTACAATGAGCAGTTCTTC. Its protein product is CASRPLAGAYNEQFF.

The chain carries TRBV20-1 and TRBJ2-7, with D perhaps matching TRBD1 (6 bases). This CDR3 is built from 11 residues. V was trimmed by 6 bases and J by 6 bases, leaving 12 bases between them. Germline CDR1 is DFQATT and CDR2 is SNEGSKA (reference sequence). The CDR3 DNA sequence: TGCAGTGCATGGGGGCCCAGCGAGCAGTACTTC. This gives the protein CSAWGPSEQYF.

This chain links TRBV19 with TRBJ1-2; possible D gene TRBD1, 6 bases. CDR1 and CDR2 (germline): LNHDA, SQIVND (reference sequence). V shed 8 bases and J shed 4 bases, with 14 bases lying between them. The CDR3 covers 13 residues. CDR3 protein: CASGPGGAYGYTF. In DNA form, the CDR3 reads TGTGCCAGTGGCCCGGGGGGCGCCTATGGCTACACCTTC.

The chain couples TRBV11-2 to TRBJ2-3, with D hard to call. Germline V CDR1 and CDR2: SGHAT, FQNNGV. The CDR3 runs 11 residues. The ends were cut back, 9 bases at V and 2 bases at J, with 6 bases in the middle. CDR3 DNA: TGTGCCAGGACCATCACAGATACGCAGTATTTT. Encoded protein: CARTITDTQYF.

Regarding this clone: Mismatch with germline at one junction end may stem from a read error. The CDR3 nucleotides read TGTGCCAGCAGGGGGACAGGGATGAAAACTGAAGCTTTCTTT. This codes for CASRGTGMKTEAFF. The rearrangement joins TRBV6-5 to TRBJ1-1, with 9 positions matching TRBD1. Germline CDR1 MNHEY, CDR2 SVGAGI. The CDR3 totals 14 residues.

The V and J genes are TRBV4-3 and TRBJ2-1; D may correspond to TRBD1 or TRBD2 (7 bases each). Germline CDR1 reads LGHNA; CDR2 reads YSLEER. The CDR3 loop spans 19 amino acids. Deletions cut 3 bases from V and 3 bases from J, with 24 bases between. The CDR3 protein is CASSQGPRGGSGLYNEQFF. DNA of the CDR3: TGCGCCAGCAGCCAGGGGCCCAGGGGGGGTAGCGGGCTCTACAATGAGCAGTTCTTC.

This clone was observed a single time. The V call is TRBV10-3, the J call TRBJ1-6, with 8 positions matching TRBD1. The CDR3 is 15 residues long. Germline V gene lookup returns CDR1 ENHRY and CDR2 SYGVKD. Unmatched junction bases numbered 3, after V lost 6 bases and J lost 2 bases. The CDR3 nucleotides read TGTGCCATCAGCCCGGGACAGGCCTATAATTCACCCCTCCACTTT. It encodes CAISPGQAYNSPLHF.

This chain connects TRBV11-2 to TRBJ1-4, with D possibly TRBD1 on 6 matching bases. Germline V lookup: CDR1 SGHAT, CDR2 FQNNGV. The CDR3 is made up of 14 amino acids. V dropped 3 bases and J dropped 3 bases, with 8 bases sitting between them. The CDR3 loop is CASSLDSSNEKLFF. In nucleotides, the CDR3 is TGTGCCAGCAGCTTGGACAGTTCTAATGAAAAACTGTTTTTT.

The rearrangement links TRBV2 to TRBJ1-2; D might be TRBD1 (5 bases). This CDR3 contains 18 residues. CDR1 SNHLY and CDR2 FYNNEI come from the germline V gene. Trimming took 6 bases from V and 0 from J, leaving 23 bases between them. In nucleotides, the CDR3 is TGTGCCAGCAGGGTTCGCGCGCGGGGGGAACCCACTAACTATGGCTACACCTTC. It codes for CASRVRARGEPTNYGYTF.